This entry is about one T cell receptor beta chain. Its antigen is unidentified. With 0 bases removed from V and 4 bases from J, the gap between germline ends came to 12 bases. Germline CDR1 SGHVS, CDR2 FQNEAQ. The CDR3 has 15 residues. The data stem from a study of T-cell memory formation after mild COVID-19. General study points: Pre-infection memory held some responding clones, suggesting pre-existing cross-reactive T cells responded. Clones contracting across day 15 to 85 had a balanced CD4/CD8 profile; later expanding clones leaned CD4+.

From the 5' RACE reads, TCRdb called clonotypes with MiXCR, one entry per CDR3 protein. The sample shows a few hundred thousand distinct CDR3 sequences, under 25% of them seen only once. This sequence was found in an adult woman who had mild COVID-19 (a few samples of this study predate the infection). Cell type and time point are not known. The J gene is TRBJ1-2, the V gene TRBV7-8; tentatively, D is TRBD1 (5 bases). Material for sequencing was PBMCs or a T cell subset sorted from them (not recorded which). CDR3 in DNA: TGTGCCAGCAGCTTAGCGGCGCAGGGCCTCTATGGCTACACCTTC. Translated, it gives CASSLAAQGLYGYTF.